The 31 T cell receptor beta chains below were found in one sample sequenced in a study of T cell responses to AZD1222 COVID-19 vaccine. Data came from immunoSEQ multiplex PCR; TCRdb stores just in-frame clones and leaves some out. The data contain roughly 140,000 clones, approximately 88% of them seen just once; the ten biggest clones take up roughly 16%. The specimen was peripheral blood, collected on day 0 of AZD1222 vaccination. These receptors came from an adult in good health.

The chain joins TRBV5-4 to TRBJ1-1; 8 bases match TRBD1. This CDR3 region has 17 residues. Germline loops: CDR1 SGHNT, CDR2 YYREEE (reference sequence). The V segment lost 4 bases and the J segment 0 bases; nucleotides outside the gene matches: 11. The CDR3 loop is CASSPRQGYPMNTEAFF. CDR3 DNA sequence: TGTGCCAGCAGCCCGAGACAGGGGTACCCTATGAACACTGAAGCTTTCTTT.

This chain joins TRBV2 and TRBJ1-5; 7 nucleotides align to TRBD1. The CDR3 consists of 14 residues. Unmatched junction bases numbered 4, after V lost 6 bases and J lost 2 bases. Germline lookup yields CDR1 SNHLY and CDR2 FYNNEI. The DNA of the CDR3 is TGTGCCAGCAGAGGAACAGGGGGCAATCAGCCCCAGCATTTT. Its protein is CASRGTGGNQPQHF.

This rearrangement joins TRBV9 to TRBJ1-1; D call uncertain. From germline, CDR1 is SGDLS and CDR2 YYNGEE. V dropped 4 bases and J dropped 0 bases, with 10 bases sitting between them. This CDR3 is 14 amino acids long. The CDR3 loop reads CASSPRPMNTEAFF. The CDR3 region has the DNA TGTGCCAGCAGCCCCAGACCCATGAACACTGAAGCTTTCTTT.

For the CDR3, the DNA is TGTGCCAGTAGTATTAAAGGGGGGTCTCAGCCCCAGCATTTT. Amino acid sequence: CASSIKGGSQPQHF. The chain joins TRBV19 to TRBJ1-5, with D possibly being TRBD1 (6 bases). V was pared by 3 bases and J by 6 bases, with 12 bases between. The CDR3 runs to 14 residues. From germline, CDR1 is LNHDA and CDR2 SQIVND (reference sequence).

In regard to this clone: This specimen includes other DNA sequences encoding the same CDR3. The chain uses TRBV5-4 and TRBJ1-2; 9 bases match TRBD1. Germline V CDR1 and CDR2: SGHNT, YYREEE (reference sequence). There are 13 residues in the CDR3. V trimming: 3 bases; J trimming: 6 bases; junction bases outside the gene matches: 3. CDR3 bases: TGTGCCAGCAGCTCACAGGGGGCAGATGGCTACACCTTC. This sequence encodes CASSSQGADGYTF.

The gene calls are TRBV12-3 or TRBV12-4 and TRBJ2-2, with D hard to call. Deletions cut 6 bases from V and 5 bases from J, with 10 bases between. This CDR3 is built from 13 residues. The CDR3 nucleotides are TGTGCCAGCAGGAGATTAGAAACCGGGGAGCTGTTTTTT. This sequence encodes CASRRLETGELFF.

This rearrangement joins TRBV2 to TRBJ1-1; tentatively, D is TRBD1 (6 bases). The germline gives CDR1 SNHLY, CDR2 FYNNEI. V was cut by 4 bases and J by 3 bases, with 12 bases left in between. CDR3 length: 14 residues. The CDR3 coding sequence is TGTGCCAGCAGTGCGGGGCAGGGGTACACTGAAGCTTTCTTT. Protein sequence: CASSAGQGYTEAFF.

V usage is TRBV7-9 and J usage is TRBJ2-7, with D unclear. CDR1 and CDR2 (germline): SEHNR, FQNEAQ (reference sequence). V was pared by 5 bases and J by 3 bases, with 17 bases between. The CDR3 sequence is 15 residues long. CDR3 sequence reads: CASSHRQTQNYEQYF. CDR3 DNA: TGTGCCAGCAGCCATCGACAAACACAAAACTACGAGCAGTACTTC. Together with reference TRBV7-9 and TRBJ2-7, the CDR3 gives the full variable domain: DTGVSQNPRHKITKRGQNVTFRCDPISEHNRLYWYRQTLGQGPEFLTYFQNEAQLEKSRLLSDRFSAERPKGSFSTLEIQRTEQGDSAMYLCASSHRQTQNYEQYFGPGTRLTVT.

V and J are TRBV7-9 and TRBJ1-2; D unresolved. V was shortened by 2 bases and J by 4 bases, with 8 bases between the two germline ends. Germline V gives CDR1 SEHNR, CDR2 FQNEAQ (reference sequence). The CDR3 is 13 amino acids. CDR3 bases: TGTGCCAGCAGCTTACTGGGGAGCTATGGCTACACCTTC. It codes for CASSLLGSYGYTF.

This chain links TRBV18 with TRBJ1-2; a weak D match, TRBD1 (6 bases). The CDR3 length is 13 residues. V lost 3 bases and J lost 6, with 11 bases in between. The germline gives CDR1 KGHSH, CDR2 LQKENI. The CDR3 DNA follows: TGTGCCAGCTCACCGCCGAGGGGGGATGGCTACACCTTC. Translated, it gives CASSPPRGDGYTF.

This sequence joins TRBV24-1 and TRBJ1-4; 7 positions agree with TRBD1. Trimming took 5 bases from V and 3 from J; bases not matched to a gene: 20. CDR3 length: 20 residues. CDR1 is KGHDR, CDR2 SFDVKD, per germline. CDR3 coding DNA: TGTGCCACCAGTGCCACGGGACAGTTCTTTCACGTATCCGCTAATGAAAAACTGTTTTTT. It encodes CATSATGQFFHVSANEKLFF.

The V gene is TRBV19, the J gene TRBJ1-2; D ambiguous. From germline, CDR1 is LNHDA and CDR2 SQIVND (reference sequence). Trimming took off 5 bases at V and 5 bases at J, with 9 bases between the two ends. CDR3 length equals 12 residues. The chain's CDR3 is CASSLTEYGYTF. The CDR3 bases are TGTGCCAGTAGTTTGACGGAGTATGGCTACACCTTC.

The rearrangement joins TRBV28 to TRBJ1-1; D not certain. V dropped 3 bases and J dropped 9 bases, with 23 bases sitting between them. The CDR3 has 16 amino acids. Per the germline V gene, CDR1 is MDHEN and CDR2 is SYDVKM. CDR3 in amino acids: CASSFGGSTDPIKAFF. CDR3 coding DNA: TGTGCCAGCAGTTTCGGTGGGTCGACGGACCCTATTAAAGCTTTCTTT.

The chain recombines TRBV5-3 with TRBJ1-1; D remains unclear. TRBV5-3 is an ORF for which the function is uncertain. The CDR3 length is 13 residues. Trimming pared 6 bases from V and 2 bases from J, leaving 11 bases between. CDR3 in amino acids: CARNRPRNTEAFF. The CDR3 nucleotides read TGTGCCAGAAACCGACCTAGAAACACTGAAGCTTTCTTT.

The chain is built from TRBV4-1 and TRBJ1-6; D gene uncertain. Trimming removed 1 base from V and 4 bases from J, with 2 bases in between. Germline V gene sequence: CDR1 MGHRA, CDR2 YSYEKL. This CDR3 is 13 amino acids long. The CDR3 DNA is TGCGCCAGCAGCCAAGGATATAATTCACCCCTCCACTTT. This sequence encodes CASSQGYNSPLHF.

J is TRBJ1-4 and V is TRBV7-2; no definite D call. CDR3 length: 12 residues. V gave up 0 bases and J gave up 5 bases, with 1 base separating them. Germline-derived CDR1 and CDR2 are SGHTA and FQGNSA. CDR3 coding DNA: TGTGCCAGCAGCTTAGCGAATGAAAAACTGTTTTTT. This encodes CASSLANEKLFF.

The V gene is TRBV7-2, the J gene TRBJ2-6; D uncertain. Germline V gene data show CDR1 as SGHTA and CDR2 as FQGNSA. The CDR3 consists of 15 residues. Deletions cut 5 bases from V and 1 base from J, with 9 bases between. Here the CDR3 reads CASSPRVSGANVLTF. The CDR3 DNA reads TGTGCCAGCAGCCCGCGAGTATCTGGGGCCAACGTCCTGACTTTC. The full variable domain, rest sourced from reference TRBV7-2 and TRBJ2-6, is GAGVSQSPSNKVTEKGKDVELRCDPISGHTALYWYRQSLGQGLEFLIYFQGNSAPDKSGLPSDRFSAERTGGSVSTLTIQRTQQEDSAVYLCASSPRVSGANVLTFGAGSRLTVL.

The chain recombines TRBV5-1 with TRBJ1-5; D not certain. The length of the CDR3 is 12 residues. V was shortened by 4 bases and J by 9 bases, with 11 bases between the two germline ends. Germline V gene sequence: CDR1 SGHRS, CDR2 YFSETQ. CDR3 coding DNA: TGCGCCAGCAGCGAGGACGGCGGGCCCCAGCATTTT. It is translated as CASSEDGGPQHF. The full variable domain, completed using reference TRBV5-1 and TRBJ1-5, is KAGVTQTPRYLIKTRGQQVTLSCSPISGHRSVSWYQQTPGQGLQFLFEYFSETQRNKGNFPGRFSGRQFSNSRSEMNVSTLELGDSALYLCASSEDGGPQHFGDGTRLSIL.

In DNA form, the CDR3 reads TGCGCCAGCAGGGGGGACAGGGATGAAAAACTGTTTTTT. Residues: CASRGDRDEKLFF. The genes are TRBV10-1 and TRBJ1-4; 9 bases are shared with TRBD1. V trimming: 6 bases; J trimming: 6 bases; junction bases outside the gene matches: 2. The CDR3 extends over 13 amino acids. Germline V gives CDR1 WNHNN, CDR2 SYGVQD (reference sequence).

This chain joins TRBV5-1 and TRBJ1-4; 7 bases are shared with TRBD1. V lost 4 bases to trimming and J lost 0 bases; unmatched junction nucleotides: 6. The CDR3 contains 16 residues. Germline CDR1 and CDR2: SGHRS and YFSETQ. CDR3 protein: CASSIGTVATNEKLFF. DNA for the CDR3: TGCGCCAGCAGCATCGGGACAGTAGCAACTAATGAAAAACTGTTTTTT.

This clone appeared once. This chain uses TRBV4-2 with TRBJ1-2, with a weak D call TRBD1 (5 bases). The V gene lost 1 base and the J gene lost 7 bases, with 19 bases spanning the gap. The CDR3 is made up of 16 amino acids. Looked up from germline, CDR1 is LGHNA and CDR2 is YNFKEQ. CDR3 amino acids: CASSQGGVGLSSGYTF. In nucleotides, the CDR3 is TGTGCCAGCAGCCAAGGAGGAGTGGGGCTCTCCTCTGGCTACACCTTC.

The rearrangement uses TRBV7-3 and TRBJ1-1, with D uncertain. The CDR3 contains 14 residues. The germline V gene encodes CDR1 SGHTA and CDR2 FQGTGA. The V end was cut by 5 bases, the J end by 4 bases, with 14 bases between. CDR3 region: CASSESSYSTEAFF. The CDR3 nucleotides are TGTGCCAGCAGCGAGTCCTCGTACAGCACTGAAGCTTTCTTT. The full variable domain, completed using reference TRBV7-3 and TRBJ1-1, is GAGVSQTPSNKVTEKGKYVELRCDPISGHTALYWYRQSLGQGPEFLIYFQGTGAADDSGLPNDRFFAVRPEGSVSTLKIQRTERGDSAVYLCASSESSYSTEAFFGQGTRLTVV.

V and J are TRBV7-9 and TRBJ2-3, with 14 positions matching TRBD2. The CDR3 runs to 17 residues. Per germline, CDR1 SEHNR and CDR2 FQNEAQ (reference sequence). Unmatched junction bases numbered 12, after V lost 5 bases and J lost 8 bases. The CDR3 DNA sequence: TGTGCCAGCAGCGCCGGACTAGCGGGGGGAGGAACGGGTACGCAGTATTTT. It specifies CASSAGLAGGGTGTQYF. Supplemented by reference TRBV7-9 and TRBJ2-3, the full variable domain reads DTGVSQNPRHKITKRGQNVTFRCDPISEHNRLYWYRQTLGQGPEFLTYFQNEAQLEKSRLLSDRFSAERPKGSFSTLEIQRTEQGDSAMYLCASSAGLAGGGTGTQYFGPGTRLTVL.

V usage is TRBV7-8 and J usage is TRBJ1-6; D is undetermined. The V gene lost 2 bases and the J gene lost 8 bases, with 16 bases spanning the gap. This CDR3 has 16 amino acids. Germline V gene sequence: CDR1 SGHVS, CDR2 FQNEAQ. The CDR3 sequence: CASSLLNGLTHSPLHF. DNA of the CDR3: TGTGCCAGCAGCTTACTGAATGGTCTCACACATTCACCCCTCCACTTT.

This sequence joins TRBV2 and TRBJ1-5, with D unclear. Germline-derived CDR1 and CDR2 are SNHLY and FYNNEI. This CDR3 is 11 amino acids long. Trimming pared 8 bases from V and 7 bases from J, leaving 9 bases between. CDR3 in amino acids: CASRSGQPQHF. CDR3 DNA: TGTGCCAGCCGATCGGGGCAGCCCCAGCATTTT. Supplemented by reference TRBV2 and TRBJ1-5, the full variable domain reads EPEVTQTPSHQVTQMGQEVILRCVPISNHLYFYWYRQILGQKVEFLVSFYNNEISEKSEIFDDQFSVERPDGSNFTLKIRSTKLEDSAMYFCASRSGQPQHFGDGTRLSIL.

The V call is TRBV27, the J call TRBJ1-5; TRBD1 matches 10 bases. V lost 5 bases, J lost 6 bases, and 7 bases stayed unmatched. From germline, CDR1 is MNHEY and CDR2 SMNVEV (reference sequence). This CDR3 is 15 amino acids long. As DNA, the CDR3 is TGTGCCAGCAGTATAAATCGGGACAGGGGTCAGCCCCAGCATTTT. It translates to CASSINRDRGQPQHF.

CDR3 in DNA: TGTGCCAGCAGCCAAGCTGGTATCCGTCGGACAGGTGCCCCCTGGGGGGAGCTGTTTTTT. Translating it yields CASSQAGIRRTGAPWGELFF. V usage is TRBV3-1 (or the pseudogene TRBV3-2) and J usage is TRBJ2-2; TRBD1 matches at 7 bases. CDR1 is LGHDT and CDR2 is YNNKEL in the germline V gene (reference sequence). The junction had 22 bases not matched to a gene; V was cut back by 1 base and J by 8 bases. This CDR3 has 20 amino acids.

The sample holds a few counts of this clone. J is TRBJ1-1 and V is TRBV5-4; D gene uncertain. In germline, CDR1 is SGHNT, CDR2 YYREEE (reference sequence). The CDR3 extends over 13 amino acids. The V and J ends lost 4 bases and 0 bases respectively, with 7 bases between them. CDR3 residues: CASSTFLNTEAFF. DNA for the CDR3: TGTGCCAGCAGCACTTTTTTGAACACTGAAGCTTTCTTT.

Details on this clone: The same CDR3 arises from other DNA sequences in this sample as well. The chain joins TRBV5-6 to TRBJ1-4; 7 bases align to TRBD1. Germline V gene lookup returns CDR1 SGHDT and CDR2 YYEEEE. The CDR3 covers 14 residues. The ends lost 4 bases at V and 4 bases at J; junction bases unmatched: 4. The CDR3 DNA sequence: TGTGCCAGCAGCCTGGGACAGATTAATGAAAAACTGTTTTTT. Translated: CASSLGQINEKLFF.

The chain carries TRBV10-3 and TRBJ1-1; maybe TRBD1 (5 bases). The germline V gene encodes CDR1 ENHRY and CDR2 SYGVKD. V was cut by 8 bases and J by 8 bases, with 21 bases left in between. The CDR3 extends over 14 amino acids. For the CDR3, the DNA is TGTGCCATCGACAACAAAGGAGGGGTTGGGGAAGCTTTCTTT. Encoded protein: CAIDNKGGVGEAFF.

V is TRBV4-3 and J is TRBJ2-6; D not certain. V was pared by 0 bases and J by 4 bases, with 10 bases between. The CDR3 runs to 16 residues. From germline, CDR1 is LGHNA and CDR2 YSLEER. The CDR3: CASSQEPPPGANVLTF. Written as DNA, the CDR3 is TGCGCCAGCAGCCAAGAACCCCCGCCCGGGGCCAACGTCCTGACTTTC.